This record concerns one T cell receptor beta chain sequence. Antigen: not known. The source of the sample is a study of CD8 T cells in Susac syndrome. Study-wide findings and caveats: By the study's own acknowledgment, its TCR sequencing and HLA analysis included relatively few individuals.

CD8+ and CD4+ T cells from blood underwent TCR beta sequencing, which was carried out in a high-throughput format. Healthy donors, matched for age and sex, constituted the control group. Germline loops: CDR1 SGDLS, CDR2 YYNGEE. Unmatched junction bases numbered 7, after V lost 1 base and J lost 5 bases. The CDR3 is 16 residues long. With random hexamers, reverse transcription was performed on about 0.5 to 1 ug of RNA. The immunoSEQ assay covered 54 Vbeta and 13 Jbeta segments for CDR3. TCRdb re-called the immunoSEQ multiplex PCR reads through MiXCR, storing one row per CDR3 protein. The sample holds around 160,000 distinct CDR3 sequences, about 94% seen once.

The V gene is TRBV9, the J gene TRBJ2-3, with 10 bases matching TRBD2. The sequence was collected from a human donor in good health. The source material was CD4+ T cells from PBMCs. CDR3 protein: CASSVNSGGAVDTQYF. As DNA, the CDR3 is TGTGCCAGCAGCGTAAACAGCGGGGGGGCGGTAGATACGCAGTATTTT.